This T cell receptor (beta chain) is from a study of spatial heterogeneity in lung cancer. The time point: sample taken at primary tumor resection. No cell sorting; template was whole RNA from tumor, lung tissue or PBMC. TCRdb independently ran MiXCR on the 5' RACE reads; one entry per CDR3 protein. The sample yields approximately 40,000 distinct CDR3 sequences, less than 5.5% seen once. The V segment lost 0 bases and the J segment 4 bases; nucleotides outside the gene matches: 5. The CDR3 spans 15 residues. The V gene's germline CDR1 is SGDLS and CDR2 YYNGEE. Many counts were recorded for this clonotype. Its antigen is as yet unknown. Study-level points and caveats: Follow-up blood showed ubiquitous expanded tumor TCRs less than blood at resection did.

The sequence came from a female donor with early-stage non-small cell lung cancer. This chain connects TRBV9 to TRBJ2-5; 8 bases agree with TRBD2. Sequenced here: PBMCs, sampled at surgery. The CDR3, as DNA: TGTGCCAGCAGCGTAGTTGGACTAGCAGGAGAGACCCAGTACTTC. This encodes CASSVVGLAGETQYF.